Listed here are 17 T cell receptor beta chains from one sample, sequenced in a study of T cell changes during pregnancy in multiple sclerosis (dated by TCRdb to between 2018 and 2020). To prepare the library, the immunoSEQ multiplex PCR assay was applied. TCRdb took over this immuneACCESS table, retaining in-frame rearrangements with V and J assigned. Such tables are incomplete; in checked studies, under half of the missing clones stem from an unresolved V gene, and the remainder is unexplained. The sample table lists 13,000 to 15,000 clones, around 86% of them with a count of one. Jointly, the top ten make up around 20% of the sample. The sample consisted of CD8+ T cells from peripheral blood mononuclear cells, taken in the first trimester of pregnancy. These receptors were taken from a female donor with multiple sclerosis, enrolled in a pregnancy study.

The chain employs TRBV7-9 and TRBJ2-1, with 10 bases lining up with TRBD2. The CDR3 is 18 residues long. Germline V lookup: CDR1 SEHNR, CDR2 FQNEAQ (reference sequence). The junction had 12 bases not matched to a gene; V was cut back by 4 bases and J by 3 bases. The CDR3 region has the DNA TGTGCCAGCAGCTCTGGACTCAGGGGGACTAGCGACTACAATGAGCAGTTCTTC. Protein sequence: CASSSGLRGTSDYNEQFF.

The chain uses TRBV7-3 and TRBJ2-1; weak D call: TRBD1 (8 bases). The CDR3 runs to 14 residues. Germline V CDR1 and CDR2: SGHTA, FQGTGA. The ends were cut back, 5 bases at V and 4 bases at J, with 12 bases in the middle. As DNA, the CDR3 is TGTGCCAGCAGCACAGGGGGGGGTTACAATGAGCAGTTCTTC. Translated: CASSTGGGYNEQFF.

The chain employs TRBV27 and TRBJ1-2; TRBD1 agrees at 9 bases. From germline, CDR1 is MNHEY and CDR2 SMNVEV (reference sequence). The CDR3 contains 17 residues. V trimming: 6 bases; J trimming: 4 bases; junction bases outside the gene matches: 15. The DNA of the CDR3 is TGTGCCAGCAGCCTGAGGGGGAAGGGACAGGGCGTCTATGGCTACACCTTC. Protein: CASSLRGKGQGVYGYTF.

This clone appeared a single time. The rearrangement uses TRBV11-1 and TRBJ2-7; 7 bases agree with TRBD2. Losses at the gene ends were 2 bases for V and 5 bases for J; bases not matched to a gene: 12. The CDR3 is 16 amino acids. Germline CDR1 is SGHAT and CDR2 is FQDESV (reference sequence). CDR3 residues: CASSLYLGGRGDEQYF. In DNA, the CDR3 is TGTGCCAGCAGCTTATATCTTGGAGGCCGGGGGGACGAGCAGTACTTC. The full variable domain, its missing parts supplied by reference TRBV11-1 and TRBJ2-7, is EAEVAQSPRYKITEKSQAVAFWCDPISGHATLYWYRQILGQGPELLVQFQDESVVDDSQLPKDRFSAERLKGVDSTLKIQPAELGDSAMYLCASSLYLGGRGDEQYFGPGTRLTVT.

CDR3 sequence (DNA): TGTGCCAGCAGGGGGGGGGACAGGGCTGGCTATGGCTACACCTTC. Protein: CASRGGDRAGYGYTF. The genes are TRBV6-4 and TRBJ1-2, with TRBD1 matching 9 bases. Germline assignment: CDR1 MRHNA and CDR2 SNTAGT. The CDR3 totals 15 residues. After removal of 6 bases from V and 4 bases from J, the junction contained 9 bases not matched to a gene.

V gene TRBV30 combines with J gene TRBJ2-2, with D perhaps matching TRBD1 (6 bases). V lost 4 bases and J lost 4, with 13 bases in between. The CDR3 sequence is 14 residues long. The germline CDR1 and CDR2 sequences are GTSNPN and SVGIG (reference sequence). CDR3 sequence (DNA): TGTGCCTGGATACTGGGCAGGGGCACCGGGGAGCTGTTTTTT. Residues: CAWILGRGTGELFF.

This clone was seen a few times. The rearrangement joins TRBV19 to TRBJ1-1; 8 nucleotides match TRBD1. V was pared by 7 bases and J by 2 bases, with 6 bases of the junction left unmatched. The CDR3 has 14 amino acids. Germline V lookup: CDR1 LNHDA, CDR2 SQIVND (reference sequence). CDR3 sequence: CASKTTGVNTEAFF. The CDR3 DNA reads as TGTGCCAGTAAAACGACAGGGGTAAACACTGAAGCTTTCTTT.

This clone is medium-sized within its sample. The CDR3 reads CASSTLDRTDTEAFF. As DNA, the CDR3 is TGTGCCAGCAGCACGTTGGACAGGACGGACACTGAAGCTTTCTTT. The chain uses TRBV7-9 and TRBJ1-1, with TRBD1 identical over 7 bases. V dropped 5 bases and J dropped 3; count of bases not matched to a gene: 9. The CDR3 covers 15 residues. Germline CDR1 is SEHNR and CDR2 is FQNEAQ (reference sequence).

The rearrangement links TRBV28 to TRBJ2-4; 7 bases are shared with TRBD2. Per germline, CDR1 MDHEN and CDR2 SYDVKM. The CDR3 spans 15 residues. The trim removed 5 bases at V and 8 bases at J, leaving 12 bases unmatched. The CDR3, as DNA: TGTGCCAGCAGTCCTAGGACCCGCCGGGGGGACATTCAGTACTTC. Its protein is CASSPRTRRGDIQYF.

The chain employs TRBV7-9 and TRBJ2-2; D perhaps matches TRBD2 (6 bases). From germline, CDR1 is SEHNR and CDR2 FQNEAQ (reference sequence). CDR3 length equals 12 residues. V was clipped by 9 bases and J by 7 bases, with 12 bases between them. DNA for the CDR3: TGTGCCAGGCGTCCGGAGGGCGGGGAGCTGTTTTTT. Translated, it gives CARRPEGGELFF.

This chain connects TRBV7-9 to TRBJ2-7; a possible D gene is TRBD1 (5 bases). Germline-derived CDR1 and CDR2 are SEHNR and FQNEAQ (reference sequence). The CDR3 is made up of 15 amino acids. V was pared by 1 base and J by 2 bases, with 12 bases between. The CDR3 sequence is CASSLDPQGTYEQYF. The CDR3 nucleotides are TGTGCCAGCAGCTTAGACCCGCAGGGAACCTACGAGCAGTACTTC.

The chain combines TRBV5-3 with TRBJ2-3; maybe TRBD2 (7 bases). TRBV5-3 is an ORF, and what it does is uncertain. The CDR3 has 13 amino acids. The CDR3 coding sequence is TGTGTCAAACGCCGGGGGAGGGGGGATACGCAGTATTTT. Protein product: CVKRRGRGDTQYF.

The chain is built from TRBV28 and TRBJ2-2; 12 positions agree with TRBD1. Germline V lookup: CDR1 MDHEN, CDR2 SYDVKM. The junction had 3 bases not matched to a gene; V was cut back by 0 bases and J by 1 base. The CDR3 is made up of 18 amino acids. CDR3 DNA sequence: TGTGCCAGCAGTTTATGGGGACAGGGGGCCCTGAACACCGGGGAGCTGTTTTTT. Translating gives CASSLWGQGALNTGELFF.

The chain joins TRBV5-1 to TRBJ2-7, with D perhaps matching TRBD2 (6 bases). CDR3 length: 15 amino acids. The V end was cut by 4 bases, the J end by 1 base, with 15 bases between. CDR1 and CDR2 from the germline V gene are SGHRS and YFSETQ. CDR3 sequence: CASSAGTGPSYEQYF. In DNA form, the CDR3 reads TGCGCCAGCAGCGCTGGGACTGGTCCATCCTACGAGCAGTACTTC.

The rearrangement links TRBV11-2 to TRBJ1-1, with D maybe TRBD1 (5 bases). This CDR3 comprises 12 residues. Trimming cost V 0 bases and J 7 bases, with 6 bases left between them. Germline CDR1 reads SGHAT; CDR2 reads FQNNGV. The CDR3 coding sequence is TGTGCCAGCAGCTTAGACAGGGTTGAAGCTTTCTTT. It codes for CASSLDRVEAFF. The variable domain in full, completed from reference TRBV11-2 and TRBJ1-1, reads EAGVAQSPRYKIIEKRQSVAFWCNPISGHATLYWYQQILGQGPKLLIQFQNNGVVDDSQLPKDRFSAERLKGVDSTLKIQPAKLEDSAVYLCASSLDRVEAFFGQGTRLTVV.

This chain joins TRBV25-1 and TRBJ1-1; a weak D match, TRBD1 (5 bases). The CDR3 contains 13 residues. The germline gives CDR1 MGHDK, CDR2 SYGVNS. V was pared by 1 base and J by 10 bases, with 13 bases between. CDR3 DNA: TGTGCCAGCAGTGAATGGGAGGGGCGGGTAGCTTTCTTT. Translation gives CASSEWEGRVAFF.

This clone was counted a few times. The chain recombines TRBV27 with TRBJ1-6; TRBD1 might be the D (5 bases). The germline CDR1 and CDR2 sequences are MNHEY and SMNVEV (reference sequence). Trimming took 7 bases from V and 0 from J, leaving 13 bases between them. This CDR3 region has 16 residues. DNA of the CDR3: TGTGCCAGCATGGCAGGGTTCGGCTCCTATAATTCACCCCTCCACTTT. Amino acid sequence: CASMAGFGSYNSPLHF.